This is a list of T cell receptor beta chains from one sample in a study of T cell responses to AZD1222 COVID-19 vaccine. TCRdb keeps only in-frame clones here, not all; method: immunoSEQ multiplex PCR. The sample records 130,000 to 150,000 clones, roughly 88% being singletons. Sequenced here: peripheral blood, sampled on day 0 of MenACWY control vaccination. The receptor source for this set is an adult in good health. The conserved cysteine and the conserved F or W are not part of the CDR3 here. Fields, in order: J gene, V gene, D gene, CDR3 protein. The D gene is left open where the match is weak.

TRBJ2-7	TRBV5-1	TRBD2	ASSLGIIQRGGSYEQY
TRBJ1-5	TRBV7-9	-	ASSADGRAGQPQH
TRBJ2-1	TRBV5-4	-	ASSQASIGLPYNEQF
TRBJ2-1	TRBV5-8	-	ASSLAKDGLARGVQF
TRBJ2-7	TRBV19	-	ASSLGGTYEQY
TRBJ1-1	TRBV4-2	-	ASSKPPGNTEAF
TRBJ1-1	TRBV11-3	-	ASSSWTGNTEAF
TRBJ2-7	TRBV11-3	TRBD2	ASSYSGTAQY
TRBJ2-1	TRBV9	-	ASSVAVSSYNEQF
TRBJ2-3	TRBV5-1	TRBD1	ASSQGDPRTDTQY
TRBJ2-1	TRBV5-1	-	ASSLVPENNEQF
TRBJ1-2	TRBV24-1	-	ATSDPRGYT
TRBJ1-1	TRBV6-6	-	ASSPDTSAF
TRBJ1-2	TRBV30	TRBD1	AADRDRGGYT
TRBJ2-1	TRBV4-1	-	ASSQDAGREQF
TRBJ2-3	TRBV3-1/TRBV3-2	TRBD1	ASSQDPRQGDTQY
TRBJ1-1	TRBV6-2/TRBV6-3	-	ASSYSKLGSGAF
TRBJ2-7	TRBV6-5	-	ASRDRAYEQY
TRBJ1-2	TRBV7-2	TRBD1	ASSLVQGVAYGYT
TRBJ1-2	TRBV24-1	TRBD1	ATSDRTGRGYT
TRBJ2-3	TRBV5-8	TRBD2	ASASGLAVLKTDTQY
TRBJ1-2	TRBV27	-	ASSPTSGHIKQPGYT
TRBJ1-1	TRBV2	-	ASSQQLRHTEAF
TRBJ2-3	TRBV28	-	ASNPPDTDTQY
TRBJ2-7	TRBV7-9	-	ASSLAGTGLPEQY
TRBJ2-7	TRBV4-2	-	ASSQEALAPYEQY
TRBJ1-5	TRBV7-8	-	ASSLGPYQPQH
TRBJ1-6	TRBV19	-	ASSIVWGSNSPLH
TRBJ1-2	TRBV6-5	-	ASSGQNTGYT
TRBJ2-3	TRBV19	TRBD2	ASSPRASGGRTDTQY
TRBJ1-2	TRBV19	-	ASRPPRDYGYT
TRBJ2-1	TRBV4-2	TRBD1	ASSQRSPTGGRNEQF
TRBJ2-4	TRBV6-6	-	ASRGGDIQY
TRBJ2-7	TRBV7-2	-	ASSRDQGSGYEQY
TRBJ2-3	TRBV13	-	ASSFSTDTQY
TRBJ1-3	TRBV10-3	-	AIRRTDSGNTIY
TRBJ1-4	TRBV18	-	ASSPPMSGATNEKLF
TRBJ1-1	TRBV5-4	-	ASRVGVSSDTEAF
TRBJ2-2	TRBV5-1	-	ASSTLSTGELF
TRBJ2-2	TRBV6-6	-	ASSSFKTGELF
TRBJ2-1	TRBV15	-	ATSRGTGQQF
TRBJ2-1	TRBV9	-	ASSVELGRLDEQF
TRBJ1-3	TRBV13	-	ASSFGGTQNTIY
TRBJ1-5	TRBV30	-	AWSSAHNQPQH
TRBJ1-2	TRBV28	-	ASSLLNGDDGYT
TRBJ1-3	TRBV4-3	-	ASSQLRGGNTIY
TRBJ1-5	TRBV5-1	-	ASRVGQTYQPQH
TRBJ2-1	TRBV3-1/TRBV3-2	-	ASSQSRGNEQF
TRBJ1-2	TRBV6-2/TRBV6-3	TRBD1	ASSYPDRGYQLGYT
TRBJ2-4	TRBV27	TRBD2	ASSLWTSGSGNIQY
TRBJ1-1	TRBV5-4	-	ASSRVPSVKAF
TRBJ1-5	TRBV2	-	ASSAGGFNQPQH